These 24 T cell receptor beta chains originate from one sample sequenced in a study of T-cell memory formation after mild COVID-19 (dated by TCRdb to about 2021). Libraries were constructed by 5' RACE. Instrument on record: Illumina NovaSeq 6000. In-frame beta chains were kept once TCRdb had trimmed the public reads at Q25 with fastp and called clones with MiXCR. Rows are combined by CDR3 protein, so each entry shows the most common genes and DNA. This sample has about 130,000 distinct CDR3 sequences in its table, and 16% of those were observed once. The ten largest clones represent about 14% of the sample. The sequenced sample was PBMCs or a T cell subset sorted from them (not recorded which). These receptors were obtained from an adult woman who had mild COVID-19 (a few samples of this study predate the infection). The sample titles of this study are shuffled in the database, so cell type and time point are left out; the donor was told from shared clones.

This clonotype occurred a few times. J is TRBJ1-2 and V is TRBV5-4; D gene ambiguous. With 6 bases removed from V and 0 bases from J, the gap between germline ends came to 15 bases. The CDR3 runs 15 residues. Germline V gene sequence: CDR1 SGHNT, CDR2 YYREEE (reference sequence). CDR3 sequence (DNA): TGTGCCAGCAAGCAAGACTTACAAGCTAACTATGGCTACACCTTC. Its translation: CASKQDLQANYGYTF. The complete variable domain, with remaining parts taken from reference TRBV5-4 and TRBJ1-2, reads ETGVTQSPTHLIKTRGQQVTLRCSSQSGHNTVSWYQQALGQGPQFIFQYYREEENGRGNFPPRFSGLQFPNYSSELNVNALELDDSALYLCASKQDLQANYGYTFGSGTRLTVV.

V and J are TRBV5-1 and TRBJ2-7; TRBD1 agrees at 9 bases. Germline CDR1 SGHRS, CDR2 YFSETQ. The CDR3 runs 14 residues. V shed 4 bases, J shed 5 bases, and the junction held 7 bases outside the gene matches. The CDR3 DNA reads as TGCGCCAGCAGCGTGTCGGACAGGGGTGACGAGCAGTACTTC. Its protein product is CASSVSDRGDEQYF.

This clonotype appeared a few times. The gene calls are TRBV6-5 and TRBJ2-7; TRBD2 matches at 10 bases. The CDR3 has 19 residues. CDR1 and CDR2 from the germline V gene are MNHEY and SVGAGI. After removal of 5 bases from V and 0 bases from J, the junction contained 16 bases not matched to a gene. The DNA of the CDR3 is TGTGCCAGCAGTCCGACCGGGACTAGCGTGCCTATCAGCTCCTACGAGCAGTACTTC. Residues: CASSPTGTSVPISSYEQYF.

This clonotype was recorded a few times. The V call is TRBV7-9, the J call TRBJ2-3; D not certain. Germline loops: CDR1 SEHNR, CDR2 FQNEAQ (reference sequence). The CDR3 length is 14 residues. Deletions cut 2 bases from V and 2 bases from J, with 8 bases between. In nucleotides, the CDR3 is TGTGCCAGCAGCTTAAGAGCCACCACAGATACGCAGTATTTT. This gives the protein CASSLRATTDTQYF.

This clonotype has a handful of counts. The rearrangement uses TRBV29-1 and TRBJ2-7; D is unclear. The CDR3 is 11 residues long. The V end was cut by 0 bases, the J end by 3 bases, with 3 bases between. Germline V CDR1 and CDR2: SQVTM, ANQGSEA. The CDR3 spells CSVEDHYEQYF. The CDR3 coding sequence is TGCAGCGTTGAAGATCACTACGAGCAGTACTTC.

This clonotype turned up a few times. The chain recombines TRBV7-8 with TRBJ1-2; 7 nucleotides match TRBD1. The CDR3 contains 14 residues. The germline V gene encodes CDR1 SGHVS and CDR2 FQNEAQ. V was clipped by 4 bases and J by 1 base; unmatched bases: 3. CDR3 DNA sequence: TGTGCCAGCAGCTCCGGGACAGTTAACTATGGCTACACCTTC. Translating it yields CASSSGTVNYGYTF. The entire variable domain, with the rest obtained from reference TRBV7-8 and TRBJ1-2, is as follows: GAGVSQSPRYKVAKRGQDVALRCDPISGHVSLFWYQQALGQGPEFLTYFQNEAQLDKSGLPSDRFFAERPEGSVSTLKIQRTQQEDSAVYLCASSSGTVNYGYTFGSGTRLTVV.

The CDR3: CASSLTPGQNTEAFF. In nucleotides, the CDR3 is TGTGCCAGCAGCCTTACGCCGGGCCAGAACACTGAAGCTTTCTTT. The rearrangement uses TRBV7-3 and TRBJ1-1; D remains unclear. Germline assignment: CDR1 SGHTA and CDR2 FQGTGA. Trimming pared 5 bases from V and 1 base from J, leaving 14 bases between. The CDR3 runs to 15 residues.

There are a few counts of this clonotype. J is TRBJ2-3 and V is TRBV28, with a tentative D call TRBD2 (5 bases). V was trimmed by 5 bases and J by 2 bases, leaving 14 bases between them. The germline gives CDR1 MDHEN, CDR2 SYDVKM. This CDR3 comprises 15 residues. Written as DNA, the CDR3 is TGTGCCAGCAGTAGCCCCGGGATTCACACAGATACGCAGTATTTT. The encoded protein is CASSSPGIHTDTQYF.

DNA of the CDR3: TGTGCCACCAGCAGCCAGGGGCGCCTCACCGGGGAGCTGTTTTTT. Translation gives CATSSQGRLTGELFF. The chain combines TRBV15 with TRBJ2-2; TRBD1 is a possible D gene (6 bases). Trimming removed 3 bases at V and 4 bases at J, with 12 bases between. Germline loops: CDR1 LNHNV, CDR2 YYDKDF (reference sequence). This CDR3 region has 15 residues.

This clonotype was counted only a few times. The rearrangement links TRBV7-6 to TRBJ2-7, with TRBD2 matching 13 bases. Germline lookup yields CDR1 SGHVS and CDR2 FNYEAQ. Unmatched junction bases numbered 5, after V lost 4 bases and J lost 5 bases. The CDR3 has 15 amino acids. CDR3 DNA sequence: TGTGCCAGCAGCTCGGGACTAGCGGGGTTCAACGAGCAGTACTTC. It specifies CASSSGLAGFNEQYF. The full variable domain, rest sourced from reference TRBV7-6 and TRBJ2-7, is GAGVSQSPRYKVTKRGQDVALRCDPISGHVSLYWYRQALGQGPEFLTYFNYEAQQDKSGLPNDRFSAERPEGSISTLTIQRTEQRDSAMYRCASSSGLAGFNEQYFGPGTRLTVT.

This clonotype appeared a few times. The rearrangement uses TRBV7-2 and TRBJ2-5; 7 bases are shared with TRBD2. The CDR3 is made up of 14 amino acids. Germline V gene lookup returns CDR1 SGHTA and CDR2 FQGNSA. Trimming cost V 4 bases and J 7 bases; bases outside gene matches: 9. This CDR3 reads CASSSIAGKGTQYF. CDR3 nucleotides: TGTGCCAGCAGCTCGATAGCGGGTAAAGGGACCCAGTACTTC.

J is TRBJ2-6 and V is TRBV7-9, with TRBD1 matching 8 bases. The CDR3 spans 16 residues. Germline V gives CDR1 SEHNR, CDR2 FQNEAQ (reference sequence). The V segment lost 4 bases and the J segment 1 base; nucleotides outside the gene matches: 3. The CDR3 spells CASSSRDRSGANVLTF. The CDR3 DNA reads TGTGCCAGCAGCTCCCGGGACAGGTCTGGGGCCAACGTCCTGACTTTC.

The rearrangement uses TRBV20-1 and TRBJ2-1; weak D call: TRBD2 (5 bases). The CDR3 runs to 15 residues. Trimming removed 2 bases at V and 7 bases at J, with 18 bases between. Germline CDR1 and CDR2: DFQATT and SNEGSKA (reference sequence). The DNA of the CDR3 is TGCAGTGCTAGACTGGCGGGTGGCCCGGCGAATGAGCAGTTCTTC. Translating gives CSARLAGGPANEQFF.

This clonotype was counted a few times. The V call is TRBV20-1, the J call TRBJ1-6; TRBD1 is a possible D gene (6 bases). The CDR3 spans 15 residues. Germline V gene sequence: CDR1 DFQATT, CDR2 SNEGSKA (reference sequence). V lost 7 bases, J lost 7 bases, and 20 bases lay in between. CDR3 amino acids: CSVRDIGGFNSPLHF. CDR3 DNA sequence: TGCAGTGTCCGGGACATTGGGGGATTCAATTCACCCCTCCACTTT.

The chain employs TRBV2 and TRBJ2-7; D may be TRBD2 (5 bases). Trimming took off 6 bases at V and 7 bases at J, with 13 bases between the two ends. Germline V lookup: CDR1 SNHLY, CDR2 FYNNEI. This CDR3 is built from 12 residues. The CDR3 protein is CASSRSPGEQYF. Written as DNA, the CDR3 is TGTGCCAGCAGCCGGTCCCCGGGGGAGCAGTACTTC. The full variable domain, in which reference TRBV2 and TRBJ2-7 provide the parts outside the CDR3, is EPEVTQTPSHQVTQMGQEVILRCVPISNHLYFYWYRQILGQKVEFLVSFYNNEISEKSEIFDDQFSVERPDGSNFTLKIRSTKLEDSAMYFCASSRSPGEQYFGPGTRLTVT.

The chain combines TRBV6-1 with TRBJ1-5; the D gene is possibly TRBD1 (5 bases). V shed 4 bases and J shed 3 bases, with 13 bases lying between them. There are 15 residues in the CDR3. Germline-derived CDR1 and CDR2 are MNHNS and SASEGT. The CDR3 DNA reads TGTGCCAGCAGTGTTAACAGGAATCACAATCAGCCCCAGCATTTT. Its protein is CASSVNRNHNQPQHF.

This clonotype was seen ten or more times. The rearrangement uses TRBV14 and TRBJ2-7, with a tentative D call TRBD2 (6 bases). Germline V gene sequence: CDR1 SGHDN, CDR2 FVKESK. The V end lost 0 bases, the J end lost 3 bases, and 9 bases lay between the germline ends. The CDR3 has 14 residues. The CDR3 bases are TGTGCCAGCAGCCAAGACCGGCGGGGCTACGAGCAGTACTTC. Protein sequence: CASSQDRRGYEQYF.

The chain combines TRBV4-3 with TRBJ1-2; 9 bases are a match to TRBD1. V was pared by 0 bases and J by 7 bases, with 6 bases of the junction left unmatched. CDR1 is LGHNA, CDR2 YSLEER, per germline. The CDR3 is 15 amino acids. The CDR3 DNA sequence: TGCGCCAGCAGCCAAGATGGACAGGGGAGCGGTGGCTACACCTTC. Its protein product is CASSQDGQGSGGYTF.

The rearrangement uses TRBV18 and TRBJ1-2, with 8 bases identical to TRBD1. Germline V gives CDR1 KGHSH, CDR2 LQKENI. The CDR3 spans 15 residues. J was trimmed by 6 bases and V by 6 bases; bases with no gene match: 12. The chain's CDR3 is CASSGAQGASDGYTF. Written as DNA, the CDR3 is TGTGCCAGCTCGGGAGCTCAGGGGGCGTCAGATGGCTACACCTTC.

This clonotype has just a few counts. The chain is built from TRBV24-1 and TRBJ2-1; TRBD1 matches at 9 bases. With 3 bases clipped from V and 2 bases from J, the junction kept 13 bases outside the gene matches. The germline V gene has CDR1 KGHDR and CDR2 SFDVKD. This CDR3 has 19 amino acids. CDR3: CATSDAPGQGLGAYNEQFF. The CDR3 DNA is TGTGCCACCAGTGATGCACCGGGACAGGGCTTGGGTGCCTACAATGAGCAGTTCTTC.

This clonotype was counted only a few times. The chain links TRBV5-5 to TRBJ1-2, with TRBD1 matching over 8 bases. Germline assignment: CDR1 SGHKS and CDR2 YYEKEE (reference sequence). Trimming removed 0 bases from V and 0 bases from J; junction bases left unmatched: 1. The CDR3 consists of 15 residues. The CDR3 here is CASSLGTGTNYGYTF. CDR3 nucleotides: TGTGCCAGCAGCTTGGGGACAGGGACTAACTATGGCTACACCTTC.

This clonotype has only a few counts. This chain uses TRBV7-2 with TRBJ2-2, with D possibly matching TRBD1 (5 bases). CDR3 length: 14 residues. V was trimmed by 1 base and J by 4 bases, leaving 7 bases between them. Germline V gene lookup returns CDR1 SGHTA and CDR2 FQGNSA. The CDR3 spells CASSLVQGTGELFF. The CDR3 DNA sequence: TGTGCCAGCAGCTTAGTCCAGGGCACCGGGGAGCTGTTTTTT.

This rearrangement joins TRBV20-1 to TRBJ2-3; D could derive from TRBD1 or TRBD2 (5 bases each). The CDR3 spans 14 residues. Germline CDR1 reads DFQATT; CDR2 reads SNEGSKA (reference sequence). Trimming stripped 0 bases from V and 5 bases from J, with 12 bases between. In DNA form, the CDR3 reads TGCAGTGCTAGAGATGGCAGGGCGGGAGATACGCAGTATTTT. This gives the protein CSARDGRAGDTQYF.

The rearrangement uses TRBV2 and TRBJ2-4, with D uncertain. V lost 1 base and J 0 bases, leaving 7 bases between the germline ends. The CDR3 length is 15 residues. Germline-derived CDR1 and CDR2 are SNHLY and FYNNEI. The CDR3 DNA sequence: TGTGCCAGCAGTGAAGGGGTCGAAGCCAAAAACATTCAGTACTTC. Translation gives CASSEGVEAKNIQYF.